One and the same sample provided the 3 T cell receptor beta chains below, sequenced in a study of blood T cells in healthy people across ages. A second PCR, run for about 7 to 11 cycles, used a sample-barcoded 5' primer plus a J-beta primer mix. One entry per CDR3 protein, called by TCRdb with MiXCR from the 5' RACE reads. The sample contains just over 800,000 distinct CDR3 sequences, 55% to 65% of which appear only once. The sequencing sample was made of blood. These receptor sequences come from a man in his thirties or forties in good health.

This chain uses TRBV12-3 or TRBV12-4 with TRBJ1-1, with a possible D match to TRBD1 (6 bases). V lost 6 bases to trimming and J lost 1 base, with 12 bases between them. This CDR3 is built from 14 residues. CDR3 loop: CASSRDTWNTEAFF. The DNA of the CDR3 is TGTGCCAGCAGCCGGGACACTTGGAACACTGAAGCTTTCTTT.

This clonotype was counted once. The rearrangement links TRBV6-5 to TRBJ2-3, with D perhaps given as TRBD1 or TRBD2 (5 bases each). The V gene lost 1 base and the J gene lost 0 bases, with 11 bases spanning the gap. Germline CDR1 and CDR2: MNHEY and SVGAGI. CDR3 length: 16 amino acids. CDR3 amino acids: CASSYYVGDSTDTQYF. The DNA of the CDR3 is TGTGCCAGCAGTTACTACGTGGGGGATAGCACAGATACGCAGTATTTT.

V is TRBV5-6 and J is TRBJ2-6, with 7 bases fitting TRBD1. The CDR3 consists of 18 residues. CDR1 is SGHDT, CDR2 YYEEEE, per germline. V was pared by 4 bases and J by 2 bases, with 12 bases of the junction left unmatched. In DNA form, the CDR3 reads TGTGCCAGCAGCGGCACAGGGGTGAGGCTAACTGGGGCCAACGTCCTGACTTTC. This translates into CASSGTGVRLTGANVLTF.